The TCR beta chain described here comes from a study of blood T cell repertoires in COVID-19. For the study at large: PBMCs, B-cell-depleted T cells, or T cells provided the cDNA or gDNA that made up the material.

In its sample, this clone was seen once. The CDR3 spans 17 residues. Unmatched junction bases numbered 12, after V lost 5 bases and J lost 3 bases. CDR1 is SGHAT, CDR2 FQNNGV, per germline. Methods used by the authors: Amplification of reference gene primers provided the estimated nucleated cell counts. The repertoire was sequenced with immunoSEQ multiplex PCR; TCRdb's copy has only in-frame clones and lacks some. Clone size and V and J calls were adopted from that table, with D and trimming inferred from the DNA. The table has some 120,000 clones, 86% seen once. The TCR sequence derives from a man in his forties or fifties with acute or convalescent COVID-19. Input material: peripheral blood. The chain couples TRBV11-2 to TRBJ2-2, with 7 bases lining up with TRBD2. CDR3 protein: CASSPRPSGGDTGELFF. As DNA, the CDR3 is TGTGCCAGCAGCCCCCGACCTAGCGGAGGGGACACCGGGGAGCTGTTTTTT.